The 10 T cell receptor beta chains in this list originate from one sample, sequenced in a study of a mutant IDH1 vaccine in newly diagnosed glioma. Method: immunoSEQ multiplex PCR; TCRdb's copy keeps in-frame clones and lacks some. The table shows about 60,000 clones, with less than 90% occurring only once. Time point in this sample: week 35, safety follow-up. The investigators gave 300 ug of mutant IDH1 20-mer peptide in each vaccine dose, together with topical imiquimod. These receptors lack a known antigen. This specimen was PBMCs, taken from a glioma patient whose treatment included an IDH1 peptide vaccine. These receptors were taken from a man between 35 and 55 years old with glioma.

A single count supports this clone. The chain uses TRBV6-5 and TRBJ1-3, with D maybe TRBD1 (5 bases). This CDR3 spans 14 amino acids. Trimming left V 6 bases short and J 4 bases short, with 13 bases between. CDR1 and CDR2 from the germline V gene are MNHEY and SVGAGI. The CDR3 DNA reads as TGTGCCAGCAGAACCCGGGACCTCGGAAACACCATATATTTT. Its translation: CASRTRDLGNTIYF.

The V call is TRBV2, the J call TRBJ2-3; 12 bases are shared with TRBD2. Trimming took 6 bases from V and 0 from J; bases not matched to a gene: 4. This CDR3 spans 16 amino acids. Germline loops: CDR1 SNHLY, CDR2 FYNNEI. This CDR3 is CASSPGTSGSTDTQYF. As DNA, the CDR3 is TGTGCCAGCAGCCCGGGGACTAGCGGGAGCACAGATACGCAGTATTTT.

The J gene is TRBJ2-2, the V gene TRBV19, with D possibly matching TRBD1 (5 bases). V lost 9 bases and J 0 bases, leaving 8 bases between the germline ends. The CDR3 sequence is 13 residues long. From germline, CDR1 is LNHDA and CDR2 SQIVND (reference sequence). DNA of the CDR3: TGTGCCAGCCGACAGACGAACACCGGGGAGCTGTTTTTT. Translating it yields CASRQTNTGELFF. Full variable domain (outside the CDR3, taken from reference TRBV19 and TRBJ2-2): DGGITQSPKYLFRKEGQNVTLSCEQNLNHDAMYWYRQDPGQGLRLIYYSQIVNDFQKGDIAEGYSVSREKKESFPLTVTSAQKNPTAFYLCASRQTNTGELFFGEGSRLTVL.

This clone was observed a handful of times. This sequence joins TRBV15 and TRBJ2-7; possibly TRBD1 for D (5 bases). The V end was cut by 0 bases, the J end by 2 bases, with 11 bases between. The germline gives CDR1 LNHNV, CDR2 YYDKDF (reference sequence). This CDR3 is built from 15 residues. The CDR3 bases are TGTGCCACCAGCAGAGATCAAGGGGTGCCCTACGAGCAGTACTTC. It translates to CATSRDQGVPYEQYF.

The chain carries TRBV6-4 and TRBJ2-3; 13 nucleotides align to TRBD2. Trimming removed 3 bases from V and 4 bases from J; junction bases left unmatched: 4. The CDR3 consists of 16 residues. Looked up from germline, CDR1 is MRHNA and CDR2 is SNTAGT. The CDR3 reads CASSEIGLAGADTQYF. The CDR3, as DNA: TGTGCCAGCAGTGAAATAGGACTAGCGGGAGCAGATACGCAGTATTTT.

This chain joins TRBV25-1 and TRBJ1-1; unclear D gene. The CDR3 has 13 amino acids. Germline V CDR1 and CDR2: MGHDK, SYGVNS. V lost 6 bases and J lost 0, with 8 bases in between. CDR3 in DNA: TGTGCCAGCAGAACCAGGATGAACACTGAAGCTTTCTTT. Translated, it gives CASRTRMNTEAFF.

CDR3 loop: CASSQQDRGPYEQYF. DNA of the CDR3: TGCGCCAGCAGCCAACAGGACAGGGGGCCGTACGAGCAGTACTTC. This sequence joins TRBV4-3 and TRBJ2-7; 11 bases match TRBD1. The V and J ends lost 2 bases and 4 bases, in that order; junction bases with no gene match: 4. Germline-derived CDR1 and CDR2 are LGHNA and YSLEER. The CDR3 is 15 residues long.

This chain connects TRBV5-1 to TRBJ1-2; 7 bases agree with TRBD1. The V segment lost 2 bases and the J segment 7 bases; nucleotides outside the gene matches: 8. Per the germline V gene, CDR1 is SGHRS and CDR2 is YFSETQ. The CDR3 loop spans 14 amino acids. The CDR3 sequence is CASSFRGRGGGYTF. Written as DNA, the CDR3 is TGCGCCAGCAGCTTCAGGGGGAGGGGAGGTGGCTACACCTTC.

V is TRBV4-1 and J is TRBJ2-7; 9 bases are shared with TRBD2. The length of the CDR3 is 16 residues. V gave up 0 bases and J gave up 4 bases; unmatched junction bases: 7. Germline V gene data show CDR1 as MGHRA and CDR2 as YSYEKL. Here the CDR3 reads CASSQDQRLAVYEQYF. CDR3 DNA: TGCGCCAGCAGCCAAGATCAGCGACTAGCGGTATACGAGCAGTACTTC.

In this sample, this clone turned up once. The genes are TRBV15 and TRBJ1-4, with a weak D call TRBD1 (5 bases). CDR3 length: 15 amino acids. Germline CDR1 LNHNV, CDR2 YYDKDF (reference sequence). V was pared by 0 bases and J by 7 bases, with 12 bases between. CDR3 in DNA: TGTGCCACCAGCAGAGATCCCAGGGAGGGTGAAAAACTGTTTTTT. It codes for CATSRDPREGEKLFF.